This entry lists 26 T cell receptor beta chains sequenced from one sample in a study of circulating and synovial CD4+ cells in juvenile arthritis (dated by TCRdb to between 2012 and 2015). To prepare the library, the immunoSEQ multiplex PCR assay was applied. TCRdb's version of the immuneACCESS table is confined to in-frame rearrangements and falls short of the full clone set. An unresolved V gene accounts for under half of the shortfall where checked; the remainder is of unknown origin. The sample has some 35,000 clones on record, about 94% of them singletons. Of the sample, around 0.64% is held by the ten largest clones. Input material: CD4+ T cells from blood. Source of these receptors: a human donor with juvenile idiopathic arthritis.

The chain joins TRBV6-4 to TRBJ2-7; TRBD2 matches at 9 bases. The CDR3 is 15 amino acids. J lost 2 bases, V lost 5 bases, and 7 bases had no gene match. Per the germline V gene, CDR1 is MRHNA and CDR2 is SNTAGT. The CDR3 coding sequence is TGTGCCAGCAGTCCAAGCGGGGGGCCGACCTACGAGCAGTACTTC. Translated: CASSPSGGPTYEQYF.

The DNA of the CDR3 is TGCAGCGTTGTATACTCTGGAAACACCATATATTTT. Protein sequence: CSVVYSGNTIYF. The chain combines TRBV29-1 with TRBJ1-3, with no clear D. V lost 4 bases and J 0 bases, leaving 4 bases between the germline ends. The germline V gene encodes CDR1 SQVTM and CDR2 ANQGSEA. The CDR3 runs 12 residues.

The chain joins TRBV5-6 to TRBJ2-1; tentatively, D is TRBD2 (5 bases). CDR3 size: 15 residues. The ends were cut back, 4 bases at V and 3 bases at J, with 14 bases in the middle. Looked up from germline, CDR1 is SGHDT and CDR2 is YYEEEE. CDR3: CASSPTVAGYNEQFF. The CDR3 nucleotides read TGTGCCAGCAGCCCGACGGTCGCGGGCTACAATGAGCAGTTCTTC. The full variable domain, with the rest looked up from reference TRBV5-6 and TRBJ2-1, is DAGVTQSPTHLIKTRGQQVTLRCSPKSGHDTVSWYQQALGQGPQFIFQYYEEEERQRGNFPDRFSGHQFPNYSSELNVNALLLGDSALYLCASSPTVAGYNEQFFGPGTRLTVL.

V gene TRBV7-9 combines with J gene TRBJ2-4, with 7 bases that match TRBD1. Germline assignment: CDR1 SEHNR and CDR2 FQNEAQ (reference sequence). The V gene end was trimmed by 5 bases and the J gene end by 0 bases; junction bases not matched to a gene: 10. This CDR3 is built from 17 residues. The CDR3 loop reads CASSRLGQDLAKNIQYF. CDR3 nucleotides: TGTGCCAGCAGCCGCTTAGGACAGGATTTAGCCAAAAACATTCAGTACTTC.

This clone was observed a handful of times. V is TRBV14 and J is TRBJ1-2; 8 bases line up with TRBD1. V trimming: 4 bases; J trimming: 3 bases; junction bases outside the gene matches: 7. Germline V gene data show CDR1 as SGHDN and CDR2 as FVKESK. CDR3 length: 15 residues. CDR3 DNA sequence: TGTGCCAGCAGCCCTTACAGGGGGGTTGACTATGGCTACACCTTC. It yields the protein CASSPYRGVDYGYTF.

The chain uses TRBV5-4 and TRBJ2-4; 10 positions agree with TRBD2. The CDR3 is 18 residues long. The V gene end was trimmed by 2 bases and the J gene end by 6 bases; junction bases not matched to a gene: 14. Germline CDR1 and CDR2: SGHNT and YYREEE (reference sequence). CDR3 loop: CASSFGIGLAGARNIQYF. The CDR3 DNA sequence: TGTGCCAGCAGCTTCGGAATTGGTCTAGCGGGGGCCCGAAACATTCAGTACTTC.

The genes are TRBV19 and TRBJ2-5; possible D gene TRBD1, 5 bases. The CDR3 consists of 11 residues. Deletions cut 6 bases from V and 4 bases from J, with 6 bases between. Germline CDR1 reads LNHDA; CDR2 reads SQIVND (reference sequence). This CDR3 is CASRDTETQYF. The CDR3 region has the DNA TGTGCCAGTAGGGACACAGAGACCCAGTACTTC. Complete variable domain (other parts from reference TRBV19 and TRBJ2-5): DGGITQSPKYLFRKEGQNVTLSCEQNLNHDAMYWYRQDPGQGLRLIYYSQIVNDFQKGDIAEGYSVSREKKESFPLTVTSAQKNPTAFYLCASRDTETQYFGPGTRLLVL.

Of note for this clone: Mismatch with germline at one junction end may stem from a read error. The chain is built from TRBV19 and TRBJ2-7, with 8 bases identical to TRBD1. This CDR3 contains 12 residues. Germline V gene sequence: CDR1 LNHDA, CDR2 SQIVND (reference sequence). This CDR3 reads CSSSFRTGEQYF. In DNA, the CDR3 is TGTTCCAGTAGTTTCCGGACAGGGGAGCAGTACTTC.

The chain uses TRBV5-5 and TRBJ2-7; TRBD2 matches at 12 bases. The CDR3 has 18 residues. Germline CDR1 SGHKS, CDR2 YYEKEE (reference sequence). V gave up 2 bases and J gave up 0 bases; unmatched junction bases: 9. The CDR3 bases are TGTGCCAGCAGCTTTAGTAGGACTAGCGGGGCGAGCTCCTACGAGCAGTACTTC. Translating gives CASSFSRTSGASSYEQYF.

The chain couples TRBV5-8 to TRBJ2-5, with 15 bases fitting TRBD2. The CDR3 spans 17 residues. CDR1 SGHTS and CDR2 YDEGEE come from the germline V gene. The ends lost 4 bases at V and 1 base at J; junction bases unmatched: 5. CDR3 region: CASSRTSGGAAQETQYF. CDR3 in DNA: TGTGCCAGCAGCCGGACTAGCGGGGGGGCGGCCCAAGAGACCCAGTACTTC.

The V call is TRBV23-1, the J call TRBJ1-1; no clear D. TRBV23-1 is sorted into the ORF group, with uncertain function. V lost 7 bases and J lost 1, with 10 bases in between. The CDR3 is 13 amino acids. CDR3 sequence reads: CASKKEGNTEAFF. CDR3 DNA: TGCGCCAGCAAAAAAGAGGGGAACACTGAAGCTTTCTTT.

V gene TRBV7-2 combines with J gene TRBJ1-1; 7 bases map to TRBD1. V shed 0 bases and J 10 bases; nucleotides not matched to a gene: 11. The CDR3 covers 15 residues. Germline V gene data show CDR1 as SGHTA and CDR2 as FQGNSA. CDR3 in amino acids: CASSLAVEGQVGAFF. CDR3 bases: TGTGCCAGCAGCTTAGCGGTAGAAGGACAGGTAGGAGCTTTCTTT.

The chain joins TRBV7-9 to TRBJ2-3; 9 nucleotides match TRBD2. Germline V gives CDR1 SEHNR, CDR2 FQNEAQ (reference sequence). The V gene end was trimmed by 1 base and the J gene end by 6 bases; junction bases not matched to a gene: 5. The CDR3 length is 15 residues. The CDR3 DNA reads TGTGCCAGCAGCTTAGACGGCGGGGGGGCGGATACGCAGTATTTT. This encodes CASSLDGGGADTQYF.

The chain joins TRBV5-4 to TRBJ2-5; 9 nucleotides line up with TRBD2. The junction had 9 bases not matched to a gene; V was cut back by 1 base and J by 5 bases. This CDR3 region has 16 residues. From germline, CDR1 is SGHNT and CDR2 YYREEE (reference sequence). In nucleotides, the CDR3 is TGTGCCAGCAGCTTGATCGGTAGCGGGGGTCGGGAGACCCAGTACTTC. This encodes CASSLIGSGGRETQYF.

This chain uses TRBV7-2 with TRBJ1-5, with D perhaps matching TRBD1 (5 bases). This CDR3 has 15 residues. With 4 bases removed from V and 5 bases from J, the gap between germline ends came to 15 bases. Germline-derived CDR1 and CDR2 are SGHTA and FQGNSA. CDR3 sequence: CASSSRLGGDQPQHF. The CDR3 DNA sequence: TGTGCCAGCAGCTCACGGCTCGGAGGGGATCAGCCCCAGCATTTT.

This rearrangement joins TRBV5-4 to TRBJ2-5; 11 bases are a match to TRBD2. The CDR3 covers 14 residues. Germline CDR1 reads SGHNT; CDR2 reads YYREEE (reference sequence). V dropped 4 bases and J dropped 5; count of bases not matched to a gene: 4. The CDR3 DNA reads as TGTGCCAGCAGCACGACTAGCGGGATGGAGACCCAGTACTTC. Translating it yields CASSTTSGMETQYF.

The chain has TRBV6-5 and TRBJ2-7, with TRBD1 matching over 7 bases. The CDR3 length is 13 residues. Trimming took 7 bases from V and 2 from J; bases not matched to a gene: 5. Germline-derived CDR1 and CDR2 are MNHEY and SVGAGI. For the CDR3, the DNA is TGTGCCAGCACCGGACAGGCAACCTACGAGCAGTACTTC. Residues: CASTGQATYEQYF.

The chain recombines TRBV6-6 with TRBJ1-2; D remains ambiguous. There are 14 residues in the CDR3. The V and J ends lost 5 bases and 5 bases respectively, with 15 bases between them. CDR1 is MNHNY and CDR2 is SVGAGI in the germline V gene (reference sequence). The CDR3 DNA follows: TGTGCCAGCAGTCCCCCCGAGGCCGTGTATGGCTACACCTTC. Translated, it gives CASSPPEAVYGYTF.

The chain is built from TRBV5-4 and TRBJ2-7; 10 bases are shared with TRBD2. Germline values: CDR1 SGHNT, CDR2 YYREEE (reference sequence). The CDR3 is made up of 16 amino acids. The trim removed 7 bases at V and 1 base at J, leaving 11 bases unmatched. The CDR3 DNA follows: TGTGCCAGCCAACGTCGTAGCGGGGGGTCGTCCTACGAGCAGTACTTC. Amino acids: CASQRRSGGSSYEQYF. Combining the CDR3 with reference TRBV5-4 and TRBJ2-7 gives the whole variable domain ETGVTQSPTHLIKTRGQQVTLRCSSQSGHNTVSWYQQALGQGPQFIFQYYREEENGRGNFPPRFSGLQFPNYSSELNVNALELDDSALYLCASQRRSGGSSYEQYFGPGTRLTVT.

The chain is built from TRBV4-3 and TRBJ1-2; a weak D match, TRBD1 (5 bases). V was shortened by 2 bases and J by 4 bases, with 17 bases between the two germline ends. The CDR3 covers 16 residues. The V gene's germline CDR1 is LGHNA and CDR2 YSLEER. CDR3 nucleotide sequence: TGCGCCAGCAGCCAATCCCTTTCCAGGGTAGGCTATGGCTACACCTTC. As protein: CASSQSLSRVGYGYTF.

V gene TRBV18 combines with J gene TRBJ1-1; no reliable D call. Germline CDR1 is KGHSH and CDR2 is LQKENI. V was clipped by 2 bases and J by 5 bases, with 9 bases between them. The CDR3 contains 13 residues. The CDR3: CASSPGATTEAFF. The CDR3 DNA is TGTGCCAGCTCACCAGGAGCCACGACTGAAGCTTTCTTT.

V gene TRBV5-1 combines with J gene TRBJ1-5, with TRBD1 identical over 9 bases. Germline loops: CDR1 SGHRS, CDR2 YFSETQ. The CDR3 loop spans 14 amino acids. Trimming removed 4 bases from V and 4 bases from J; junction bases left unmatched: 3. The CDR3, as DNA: TGCGCCAGCAGCACCGGACAGGGGAATCAGCCCCAGCATTTT. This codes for CASSTGQGNQPQHF.

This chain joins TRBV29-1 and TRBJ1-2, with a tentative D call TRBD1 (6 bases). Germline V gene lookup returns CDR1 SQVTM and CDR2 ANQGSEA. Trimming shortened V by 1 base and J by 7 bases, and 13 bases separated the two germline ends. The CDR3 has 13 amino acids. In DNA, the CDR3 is TGCAGCGTTGAAGGGGGGCCTGCAGGTGGCTACACCTTC. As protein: CSVEGGPAGGYTF.

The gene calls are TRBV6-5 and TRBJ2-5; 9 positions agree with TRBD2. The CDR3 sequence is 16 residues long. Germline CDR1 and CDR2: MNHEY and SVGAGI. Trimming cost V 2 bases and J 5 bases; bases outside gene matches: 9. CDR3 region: CASSYDWRRGGETQYF. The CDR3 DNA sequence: TGTGCCAGCAGTTACGATTGGAGGCGGGGGGGGGAGACCCAGTACTTC.

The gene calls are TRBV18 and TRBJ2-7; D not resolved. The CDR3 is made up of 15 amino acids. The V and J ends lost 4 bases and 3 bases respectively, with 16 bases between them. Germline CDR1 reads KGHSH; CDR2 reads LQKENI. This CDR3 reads CASSLNPGPHYEQYF. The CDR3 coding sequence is TGTGCCAGCTCACTGAACCCGGGTCCACACTACGAGCAGTACTTC. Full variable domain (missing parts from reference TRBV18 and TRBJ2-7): NAGVMQNPRHLVRRRGQEARLRCSPMKGHSHVYWYRQLPEEGLKFMVYLQKENIIDESGMPKERFSAEFPKEGPSILRIQQVVRGDSAAYFCASSLNPGPHYEQYFGPGTRLTVT.

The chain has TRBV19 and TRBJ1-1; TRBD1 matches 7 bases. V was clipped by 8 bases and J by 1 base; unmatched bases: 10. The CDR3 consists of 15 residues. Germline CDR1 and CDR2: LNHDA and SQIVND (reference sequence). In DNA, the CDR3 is TGTGCCAGTCACGGACAGGAAGGATCGAACACTGAAGCTTTCTTT. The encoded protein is CASHGQEGSNTEAFF. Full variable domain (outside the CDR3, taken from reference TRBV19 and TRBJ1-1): DGGITQSPKYLFRKEGQNVTLSCEQNLNHDAMYWYRQDPGQGLRLIYYSQIVNDFQKGDIAEGYSVSREKKESFPLTVTSAQKNPTAFYLCASHGQEGSNTEAFFGQGTRLTVV.